This TCR beta chain was profiled in a study of control samples from healthy donors and cancer patients. Germline V CDR1 and CDR2: MDHEN, SYDVKM. V lost 9 bases, J lost 2 bases, and 2 bases stayed unmatched. The CDR3 is 12 amino acids. TCRdb keeps only in-frame clones here, not all; method: immunoSEQ multiplex PCR. This table holds 400,000 to 450,000 clones, 90% found once. V and J are TRBV28 and TRBJ2-3; 7 nucleotides agree with TRBD2. This clonotype was sampled from a man aged 35 to 55 with head and neck cancer. Sequenced: PBMCs. CDR3 region: CASRGDTDTQYF. The CDR3 coding sequence is TGTGCCAGTCGGGGGGACACAGATACGCAGTATTTT.